The present entry profiles one T cell receptor beta chain with its context. Antigen: not known. The CDR3 spans 13 residues. V trimming: 7 bases; J trimming: 2 bases; junction bases outside the gene matches: 2. Germline V gene data show CDR1 as KGHDR and CDR2 as SFDVKD. The data stem from a study of identical twins. Study-wide findings and caveats: Cord blood beta clonotypes that were abundant carried fewer insertions, and memory repertoires showed no such trend.

Addition of a universal primer site occurred through template switching, and cDNA carried unique molecular identifiers. TCRdb re-called the 5' RACE reads with MiXCR, one entry per CDR3 protein. The data hold under 400,000 distinct CDR3 sequences, with roughly 9% observed a single time. The sample was naive T cells sorted from blood. The origin of this receptor is a woman aged 45 to 65 in good health. The chain couples TRBV24-1 to TRBJ2-3, with TRBD2 matching over 7 bases. The CDR3 region has the DNA TGTGCCACCAGGCGGGAGAACACAGATACGCAGTATTTT. It specifies CATRRENTDTQYF.